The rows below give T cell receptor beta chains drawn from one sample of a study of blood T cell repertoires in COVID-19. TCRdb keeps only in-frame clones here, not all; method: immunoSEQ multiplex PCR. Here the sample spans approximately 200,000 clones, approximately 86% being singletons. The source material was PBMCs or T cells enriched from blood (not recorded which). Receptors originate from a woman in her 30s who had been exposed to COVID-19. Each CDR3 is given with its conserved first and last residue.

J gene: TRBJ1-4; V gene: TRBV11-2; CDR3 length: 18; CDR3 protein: CASSLRAGGRGTNEKLFF
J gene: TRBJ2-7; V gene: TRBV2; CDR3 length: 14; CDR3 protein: CASSSGQGFYEQYF
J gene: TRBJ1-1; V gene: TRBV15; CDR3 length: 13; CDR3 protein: CATSRQAGAEAFF
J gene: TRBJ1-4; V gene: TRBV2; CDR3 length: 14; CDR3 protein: CASSGLMGGEKLFF
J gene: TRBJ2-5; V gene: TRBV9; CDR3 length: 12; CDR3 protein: CARLAGQETQYF
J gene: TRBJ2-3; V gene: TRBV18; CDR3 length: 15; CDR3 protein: CASSTRTSSQDTQYF
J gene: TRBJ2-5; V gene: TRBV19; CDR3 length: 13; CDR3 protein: CASSARQGGTQYF
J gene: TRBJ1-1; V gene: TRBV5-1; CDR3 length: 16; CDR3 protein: CASSLGPTGLNTEAFF
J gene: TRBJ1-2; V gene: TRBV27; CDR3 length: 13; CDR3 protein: CASSLRDRAGYTF
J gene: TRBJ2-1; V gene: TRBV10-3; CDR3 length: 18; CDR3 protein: CAIRGQGSPTNRGHEQFF
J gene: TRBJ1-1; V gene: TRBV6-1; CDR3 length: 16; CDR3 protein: CASSGSGGLKVSEAFF
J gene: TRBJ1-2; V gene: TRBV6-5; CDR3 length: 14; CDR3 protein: CASSYGQGAWGYTF
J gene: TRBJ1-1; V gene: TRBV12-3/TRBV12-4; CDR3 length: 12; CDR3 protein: CASNLGPTEAFF
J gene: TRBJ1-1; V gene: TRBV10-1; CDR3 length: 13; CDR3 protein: CASSRSMNTEAFF
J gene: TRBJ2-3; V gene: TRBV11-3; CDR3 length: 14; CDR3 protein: CASSYRQVPDTQYF
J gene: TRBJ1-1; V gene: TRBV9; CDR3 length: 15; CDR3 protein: CASSASGWVNTEAFF
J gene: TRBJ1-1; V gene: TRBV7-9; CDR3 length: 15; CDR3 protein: CASSFRDRSNTEAFF
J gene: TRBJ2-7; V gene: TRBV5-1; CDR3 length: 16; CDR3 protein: CASSLGELEAKYEQYF
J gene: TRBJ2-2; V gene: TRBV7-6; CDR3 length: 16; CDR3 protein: CASSLGLAGATGELFF
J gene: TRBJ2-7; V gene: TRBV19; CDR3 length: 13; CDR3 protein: CASYSGSPYEQYF
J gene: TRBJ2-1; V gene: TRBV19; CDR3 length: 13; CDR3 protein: CASSVPGQREEFF
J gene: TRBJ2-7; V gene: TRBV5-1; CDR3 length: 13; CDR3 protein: CASTDPPGEEQYF
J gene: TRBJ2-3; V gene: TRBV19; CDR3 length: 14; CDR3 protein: CASSTLGGTDTQYF
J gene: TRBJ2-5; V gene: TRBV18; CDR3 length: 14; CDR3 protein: CASTPGQGYETQYF
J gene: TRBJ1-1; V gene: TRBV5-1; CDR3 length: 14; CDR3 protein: CASSWDRGNTEAFF
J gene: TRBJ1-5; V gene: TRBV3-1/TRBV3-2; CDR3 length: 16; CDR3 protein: CASSQGGGGGNQPQHF
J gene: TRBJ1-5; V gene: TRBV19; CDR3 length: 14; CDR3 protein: CASNPTGTEQPQHF
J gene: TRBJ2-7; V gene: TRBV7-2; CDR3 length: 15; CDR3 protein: CASSLVRYQDYEQYF
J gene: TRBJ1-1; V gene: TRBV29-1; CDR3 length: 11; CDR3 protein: CSGQGTTEAFF
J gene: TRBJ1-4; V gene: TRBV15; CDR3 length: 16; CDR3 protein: CATSSDAGGTNEKLFF
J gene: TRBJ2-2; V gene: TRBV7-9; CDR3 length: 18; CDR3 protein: CASSPFTSGEANTGELFF
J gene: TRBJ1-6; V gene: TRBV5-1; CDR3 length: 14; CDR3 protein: CASSLEPGGSPLHF
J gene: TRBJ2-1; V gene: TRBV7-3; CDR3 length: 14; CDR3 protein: CASSLAGGYNEQFF
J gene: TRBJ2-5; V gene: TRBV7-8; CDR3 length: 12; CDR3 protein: CASSLSRGTQYF
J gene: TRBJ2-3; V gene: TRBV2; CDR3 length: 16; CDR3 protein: CASRRSSSGVTDTQYF
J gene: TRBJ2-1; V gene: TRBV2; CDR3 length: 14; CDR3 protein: CASRLSGSYNEQFF
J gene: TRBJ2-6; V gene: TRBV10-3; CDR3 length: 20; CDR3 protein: CAISEFLGGRVISGANVLTF
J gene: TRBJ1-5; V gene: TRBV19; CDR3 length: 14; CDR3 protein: CASSVHRGNQPQHF
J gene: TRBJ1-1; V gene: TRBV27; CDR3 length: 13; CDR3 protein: CASSPRVNTEAFF
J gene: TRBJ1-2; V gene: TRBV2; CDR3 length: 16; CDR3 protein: CASSEGWRGEDYGYTF
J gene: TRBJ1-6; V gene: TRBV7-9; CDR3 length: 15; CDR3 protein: CASSLGGQPNSPLHF
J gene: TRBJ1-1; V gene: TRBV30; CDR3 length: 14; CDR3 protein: CAWILVHMNTEAFF
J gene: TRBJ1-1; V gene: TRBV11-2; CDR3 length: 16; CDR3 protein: CASSLGAGGMNTEAFF